A selection of T cell receptor beta chains follows, all from one sample in a study of OX40 agonist ivuxolimab in advanced cancers. Assay: immunoSEQ multiplex PCR; the TCRdb copy retains only in-frame clones and omits some. The sample has 40,000 to 45,000 clones, more than 80% seen once; the top ten hold 4.5% to 6%. Sample: CD4+ or CD8+ T cells sorted from blood, taken in a trial of the OX40 agonist ivuxolimab. Receptors were obtained from an adult with an advanced solid tumor such as melanoma, head and neck, liver or kidney cancer. The CDR3 runs from the conserved cysteine through the conserved F or W. A D gene is named only where the DNA matches it firmly. Size is stated for part of the rows, as once, few or many counts, or as a class when the clone is expanded.

d_call,j_call,clone_size,v_call,cdr3_aa,cdr3_nt
TRBD2,TRBJ2-7,few,TRBV19,CASSRTSGSAVTSYEQYF,TGTGCCAGTAGCCGCACTAGCGGGTCCGCCGTAACCTCCTACGAGCAGTACTTC
-,TRBJ1-5,once,TRBV28,CASGAGNQPQHF,TGTGCCAGCGGGGCGGGCAATCAGCCCCAGCATTTT
-,TRBJ2-7,-,TRBV10-3,CAIRQDSYEQYF,TGTGCCATCAGGCAGGATTCCTACGAGCAGTACTTC
-,TRBJ2-5,-,TRBV4-1,CASSQGLTQYF,TGCGCCAGCAGCCAGGGATTGACCCAGTACTTC
-,TRBJ1-1,few,TRBV7-9,CASSLGRMNTEAFF,TGTGCCAGCAGCCTGGGACGGATGAACACTGAAGCTTTCTTT
TRBD1,TRBJ2-3,-,TRBV5-4,CASSFLDRVDTQYF,TGTGCCAGCAGCTTCCTGGACAGGGTCGATACGCAGTATTTT
-,TRBJ1-3,once,TRBV7-9,CASSLVGATGNTIYF,TGTGCCAGCAGCTTAGTGGGAGCTACTGGAAACACCATATATTTT
TRBD1,TRBJ1-6,-,TRBV6-1,CASSETGQPSSYNSPLHF,TGTGCCAGCAGTGAGACGGGACAGCCGAGCTCCTATAATTCACCCCTCCACTTT
-,TRBJ2-1,few,TRBV7-3,CASSSSGGPYEQFF,TGTGCCAGCAGCTCCTCCGGCGGACCTTATGAGCAGTTCTTC
-,TRBJ2-5,-,TRBV12-2,CASRSPKRETQYF,TGTGCAAGTCGCTCCCCCAAGCGGGAGACCCAGTACTTC
TRBD2,TRBJ2-2,-,TRBV6-1,CASRRTSGSTGELFF,TGTGCCAGTAGAAGGACTAGTGGATCCACCGGGGAGCTGTTTTTT
-,TRBJ2-5,-,TRBV15,CATIRGFPGETQYF,TGTGCCACCATCCGGGGTTTCCCGGGGGAGACCCAGTACTTC
TRBD2,TRBJ2-7,few,TRBV28,CASSGTWTSGRNSYEQYF,TGTGCCAGCAGCGGAACCTGGACTAGCGGGAGGAACTCCTACGAGCAGTACTTC
-,TRBJ1-5,few,TRBV28,CASSPRQIGNQPQHF,TGTGCCAGCTCACCCCGACAGATAGGCAATCAGCCCCAGCATTTT
-,TRBJ2-2,once,TRBV19,CASSRGLGELFF,TGTGCCAGTTCCCGTGGGTTGGGGGAGCTGTTTTTT
-,TRBJ1-2,-,TRBV28,CASSLEGGGYGYTF,TGTGCCAGCAGTTTGGAGGGAGGGGGCTATGGCTACACCTTC
-,TRBJ2-3,-,TRBV6-4,CASSPGAGADTQYF,TGTGCCAGCTCCCCGGGGGCGGGAGCGGATACGCAGTATTTT
-,TRBJ2-1,-,TRBV27,CASSFAGSYNEQFF,TGTGCCAGCAGTTTCGCGGGTTCCTACAATGAGCAGTTCTTC
TRBD2,TRBJ2-3,-,TRBV9,CASSVVQREGATQYF,TGTGCCAGCAGCGTAGTTCAGCGGGAGGGCGCCACGCAGTATTTT
-,TRBJ2-7,-,TRBV27,CASRPSATYEQYF,TGTGCCAGCAGACCTAGCGCCACCTACGAGCAGTACTTC